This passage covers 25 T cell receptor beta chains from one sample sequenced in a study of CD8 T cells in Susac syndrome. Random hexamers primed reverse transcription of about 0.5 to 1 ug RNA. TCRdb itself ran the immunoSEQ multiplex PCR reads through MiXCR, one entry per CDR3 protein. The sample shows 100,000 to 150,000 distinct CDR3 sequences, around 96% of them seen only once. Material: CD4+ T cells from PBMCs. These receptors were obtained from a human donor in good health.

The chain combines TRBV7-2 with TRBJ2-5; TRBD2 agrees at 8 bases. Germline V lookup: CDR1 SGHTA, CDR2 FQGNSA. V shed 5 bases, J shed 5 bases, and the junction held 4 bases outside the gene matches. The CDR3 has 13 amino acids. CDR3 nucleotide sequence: TGTGCCAGCAGCCCTCGGGGGGGCGAGACCCAGTACTTC. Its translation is CASSPRGGETQYF. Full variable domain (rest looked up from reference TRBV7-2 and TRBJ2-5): GAGVSQSPSNKVTEKGKDVELRCDPISGHTALYWYRQSLGQGLEFLIYFQGNSAPDKSGLPSDRFSAERTGGSVSTLTIQRTQQEDSAVYLCASSPRGGETQYFGPGTRLLVL.

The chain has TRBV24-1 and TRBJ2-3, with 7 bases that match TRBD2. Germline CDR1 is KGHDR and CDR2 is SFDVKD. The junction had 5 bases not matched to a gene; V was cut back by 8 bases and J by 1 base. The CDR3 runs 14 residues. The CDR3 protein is CATMSSGRTDTQYF. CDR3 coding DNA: TGTGCCACCATGTCTAGCGGCCGCACAGATACGCAGTATTTT.

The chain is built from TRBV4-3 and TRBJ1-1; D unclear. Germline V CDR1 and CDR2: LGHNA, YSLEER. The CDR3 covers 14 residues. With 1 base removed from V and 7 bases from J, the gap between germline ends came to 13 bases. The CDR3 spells CASSQVGPAREAFF. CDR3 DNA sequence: TGCGCCAGCAGCCAAGTAGGTCCCGCCCGTGAAGCTTTCTTT.

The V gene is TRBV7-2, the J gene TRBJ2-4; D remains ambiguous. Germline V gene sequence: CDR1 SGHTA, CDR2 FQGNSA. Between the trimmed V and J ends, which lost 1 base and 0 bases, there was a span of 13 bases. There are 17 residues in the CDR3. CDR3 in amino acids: CASSLEWRPLAKNIQYF. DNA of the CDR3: TGTGCCAGCAGCTTAGAGTGGAGACCCTTAGCCAAAAACATTCAGTACTTC.

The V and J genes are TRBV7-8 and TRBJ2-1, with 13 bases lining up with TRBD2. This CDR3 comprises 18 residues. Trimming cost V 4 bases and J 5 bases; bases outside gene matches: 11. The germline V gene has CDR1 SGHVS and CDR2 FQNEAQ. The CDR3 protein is CASSSRLAGGSRDNEQFF. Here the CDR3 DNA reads TGTGCCAGCAGCTCCCGACTAGCGGGAGGATCGCGGGACAATGAGCAGTTCTTC.

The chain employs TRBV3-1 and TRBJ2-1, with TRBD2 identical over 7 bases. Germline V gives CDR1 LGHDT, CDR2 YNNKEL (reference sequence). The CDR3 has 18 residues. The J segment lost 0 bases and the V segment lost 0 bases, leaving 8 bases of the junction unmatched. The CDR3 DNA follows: TGTGCCAGCAGCCAAGATTCGGCGGGAGCCCTCTCCTACAATGAGCAGTTCTTC. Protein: CASSQDSAGALSYNEQFF.

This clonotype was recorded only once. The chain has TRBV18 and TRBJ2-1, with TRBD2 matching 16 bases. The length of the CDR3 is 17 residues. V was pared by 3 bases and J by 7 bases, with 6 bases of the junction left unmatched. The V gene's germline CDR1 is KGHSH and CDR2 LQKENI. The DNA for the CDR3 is TGTGCCAGCTCACCGAGGGGACTAGCGGGAGGGCCGAATGAGCAGTTCTTC. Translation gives CASSPRGLAGGPNEQFF. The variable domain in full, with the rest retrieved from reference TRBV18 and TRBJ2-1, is NAGVMQNPRHLVRRRGQEARLRCSPMKGHSHVYWYRQLPEEGLKFMVYLQKENIIDESGMPKERFSAEFPKEGPSILRIQQVVRGDSAAYFCASSPRGLAGGPNEQFFGPGTRLTVL.

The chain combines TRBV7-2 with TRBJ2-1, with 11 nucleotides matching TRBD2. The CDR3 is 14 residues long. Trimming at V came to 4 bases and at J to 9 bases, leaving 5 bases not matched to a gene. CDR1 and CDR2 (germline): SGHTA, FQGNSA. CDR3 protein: CASSSRGLAGEQFF. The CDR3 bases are TGTGCCAGCAGCTCCCGCGGACTAGCGGGTGAGCAGTTCTTC.

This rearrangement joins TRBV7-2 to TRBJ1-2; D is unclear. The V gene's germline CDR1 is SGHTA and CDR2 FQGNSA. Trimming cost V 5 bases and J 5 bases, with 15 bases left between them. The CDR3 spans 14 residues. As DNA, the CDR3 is TGTGCCAGCAGCGGCGCCGCGTGGGAATATGGCTACACCTTC. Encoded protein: CASSGAAWEYGYTF.

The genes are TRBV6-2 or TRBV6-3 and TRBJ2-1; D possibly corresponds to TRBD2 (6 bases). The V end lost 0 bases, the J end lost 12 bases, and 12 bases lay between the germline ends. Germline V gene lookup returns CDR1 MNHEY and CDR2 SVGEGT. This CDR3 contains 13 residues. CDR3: CASSYSLERAQFF. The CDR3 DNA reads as TGTGCCAGCAGTTACTCTTTGGAGCGGGCGCAGTTCTTC.

In nucleotides, the CDR3 is TGTGCCAGCAGTCCGCTTACCTACGAGCAGTACTTC. Translated, it gives CASSPLTYEQYF. This rearrangement joins TRBV6-2 or TRBV6-3 to TRBJ2-7, with D unclear. The CDR3 spans 12 residues. V lost 5 bases, J lost 2 bases, and 7 bases lay in between. Germline V gene lookup returns CDR1 MNHEY and CDR2 SVGEGT.

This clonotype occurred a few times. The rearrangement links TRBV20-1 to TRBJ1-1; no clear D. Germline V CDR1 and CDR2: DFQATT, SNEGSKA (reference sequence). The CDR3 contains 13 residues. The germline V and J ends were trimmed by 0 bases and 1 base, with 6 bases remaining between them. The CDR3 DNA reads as TGCAGTGCTAGAGATGCCAGGAACACTGAAGCTTTCTTT. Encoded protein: CSARDARNTEAFF.

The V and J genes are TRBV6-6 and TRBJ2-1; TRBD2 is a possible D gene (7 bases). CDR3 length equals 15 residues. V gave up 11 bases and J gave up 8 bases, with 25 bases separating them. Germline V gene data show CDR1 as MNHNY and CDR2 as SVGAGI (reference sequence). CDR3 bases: TGTGCCGGGGGAGGGGGAGACGGTGTCTTGGATGAGCAGTTCTTC. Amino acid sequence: CAGGGGDGVLDEQFF.

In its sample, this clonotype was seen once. CDR3 in DNA: TGTGCCAGCAGTTATCCGTCCAGGAATCTTATGAACACTGAAGCTTTCTTT. This translates into CASSYPSRNLMNTEAFF. The gene calls are TRBV6-5 and TRBJ1-1, with D hard to call. Trimming removed 3 bases from V and 0 bases from J, with 17 bases in between. This CDR3 region has 17 residues. CDR1 MNHEY and CDR2 SVGAGI come from the germline V gene.

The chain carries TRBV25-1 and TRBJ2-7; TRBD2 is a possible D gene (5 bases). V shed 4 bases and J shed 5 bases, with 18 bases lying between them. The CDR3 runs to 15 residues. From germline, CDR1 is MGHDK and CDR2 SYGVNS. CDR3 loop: CASSAEFGIVHEQYF. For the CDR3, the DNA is TGTGCCAGCAGTGCGGAGTTCGGGATTGTCCACGAGCAGTACTTC.

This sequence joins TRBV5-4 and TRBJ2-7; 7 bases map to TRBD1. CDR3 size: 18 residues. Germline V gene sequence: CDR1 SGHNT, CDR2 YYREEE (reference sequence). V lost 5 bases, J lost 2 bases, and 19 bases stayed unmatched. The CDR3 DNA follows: TGTGCCAGCAGAGAGAAAGGGACAGCGGTTCTTGGGCCCTACGAGCAGTACTTC. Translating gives CASREKGTAVLGPYEQYF.

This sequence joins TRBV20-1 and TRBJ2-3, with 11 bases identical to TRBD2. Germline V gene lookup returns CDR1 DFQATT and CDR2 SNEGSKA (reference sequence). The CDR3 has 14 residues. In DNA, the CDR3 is TGCAGGGTTAATAGCGGGAGGGTCACAGATACGCAGTATTTT. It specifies CRVNSGRVTDTQYF.

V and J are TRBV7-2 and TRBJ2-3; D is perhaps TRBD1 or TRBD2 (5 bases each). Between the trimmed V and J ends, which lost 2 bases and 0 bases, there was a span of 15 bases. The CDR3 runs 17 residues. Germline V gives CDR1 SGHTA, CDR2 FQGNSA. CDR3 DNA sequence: TGTGCCAGCAGCTTAACTCCCGGGGACCGAAGCACAGATACGCAGTATTTT. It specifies CASSLTPGDRSTDTQYF.

The DNA of the CDR3 is TGTGCCAGCAGCTTAGATTTTAATGTGGGCGAGCAGTACTTC. Translating it yields CASSLDFNVGEQYF. V gene TRBV7-8 combines with J gene TRBJ2-7; D gene ambiguous. This CDR3 contains 14 residues. The V end lost 1 base, the J end lost 6 bases, and 13 bases lay between the germline ends. The germline V gene encodes CDR1 SGHVS and CDR2 FQNEAQ.

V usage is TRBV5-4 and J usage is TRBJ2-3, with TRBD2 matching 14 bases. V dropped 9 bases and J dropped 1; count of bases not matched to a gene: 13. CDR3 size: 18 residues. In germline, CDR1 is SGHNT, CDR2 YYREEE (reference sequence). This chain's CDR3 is CATSAGTSGSMGTDTQYF. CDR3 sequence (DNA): TGTGCCACCAGTGCCGGGACTAGCGGGAGCATGGGCACAGATACGCAGTATTTT.

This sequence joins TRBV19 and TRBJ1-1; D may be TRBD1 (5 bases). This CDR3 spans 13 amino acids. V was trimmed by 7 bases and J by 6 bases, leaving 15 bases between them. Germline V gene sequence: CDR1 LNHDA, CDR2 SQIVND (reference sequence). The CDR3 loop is CASNQGGAAEAFF. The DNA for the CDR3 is TGTGCCAGTAACCAGGGAGGGGCGGCTGAAGCTTTCTTT.

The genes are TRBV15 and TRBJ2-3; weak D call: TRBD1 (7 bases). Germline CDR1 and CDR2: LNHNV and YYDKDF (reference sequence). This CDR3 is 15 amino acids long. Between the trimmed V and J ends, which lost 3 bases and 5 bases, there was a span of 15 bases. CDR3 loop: CATSSRGAQGDTQYF. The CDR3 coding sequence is TGTGCCACCAGCAGCAGGGGGGCACAGGGAGATACGCAGTATTTT.

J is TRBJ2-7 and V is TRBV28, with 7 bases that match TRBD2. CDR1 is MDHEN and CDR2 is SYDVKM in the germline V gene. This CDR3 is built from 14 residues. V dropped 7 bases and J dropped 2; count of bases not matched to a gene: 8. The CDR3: CASISAGAPYEQYF. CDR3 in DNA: TGTGCCAGCATTTCGGCGGGAGCTCCCTACGAGCAGTACTTC.

The CDR3 reads CSAPSGRGTDTQYF. CDR3 DNA: TGCAGTGCCCCTAGCGGGAGGGGGACAGATACGCAGTATTTT. The chain is built from TRBV20-1 and TRBJ2-3; 12 bases are shared with TRBD2. The V gene's germline CDR1 is DFQATT and CDR2 SNEGSKA (reference sequence). The CDR3 consists of 14 residues. Losses at the gene ends were 6 bases for V and 3 bases for J; bases not matched to a gene: 4.

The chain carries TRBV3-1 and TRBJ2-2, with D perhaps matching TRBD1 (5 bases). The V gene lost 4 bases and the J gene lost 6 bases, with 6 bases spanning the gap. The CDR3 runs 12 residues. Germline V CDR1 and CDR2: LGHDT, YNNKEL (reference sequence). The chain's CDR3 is CASSPTAGELFF. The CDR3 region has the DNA TGTGCCAGCAGCCCGACAGCCGGGGAGCTGTTTTTT.